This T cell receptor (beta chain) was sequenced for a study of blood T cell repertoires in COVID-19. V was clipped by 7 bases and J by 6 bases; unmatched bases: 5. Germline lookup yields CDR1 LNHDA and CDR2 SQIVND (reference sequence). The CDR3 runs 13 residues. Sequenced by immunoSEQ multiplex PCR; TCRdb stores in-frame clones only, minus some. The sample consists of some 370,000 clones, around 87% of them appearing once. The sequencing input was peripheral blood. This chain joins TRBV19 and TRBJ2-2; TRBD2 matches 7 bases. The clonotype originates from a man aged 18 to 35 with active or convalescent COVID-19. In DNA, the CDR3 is TGTGCCAGTATGGGGGGGATCCCCGGGGAGCTGTTTTTT. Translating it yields CASMGGIPGELFF.